The rows below give T cell receptor beta chains drawn from one sample of a study of regulatory T cells in long-lasting Graves disease. TCRdb ran MiXCR on the multiplex PCR reads and lists one entry per CDR3 protein. The sample has about 370,000 distinct CDR3 sequences, about 14% seen once. The sample was peripheral blood mononuclear cells (PBMCs), taken at new diagnosis, from a patient treated with antithyroid drugs. The receptors shown here come from a female donor with Graves disease. The conserved cysteine and the conserved F or W are not part of the CDR3 here. Size is omitted from some rows. Given values are once, few, many or a class for expanded clones.

clone_size	j_call	v_call	cdr3_aa
few	TRBJ2-5	TRBV6-2/TRBV6-3	ASRPGTPGTQY
.	TRBJ1-2	TRBV28	ASSFRGQGAVNYGYT
.	TRBJ2-4	TRBV13	ASSIMAKNIQY
.	TRBJ1-4	TRBV11-3	ASSPRGANEKLF
many	TRBJ1-1	TRBV29-1	SGGGLQNTEAF
many	TRBJ2-1	TRBV19	ASSIALGGIYNEQF
many	TRBJ1-5	TRBV6-1	ASRGQGRHNQPQH
many	TRBJ1-5	TRBV28	ASSPKATGANQPQH
many	TRBJ1-1	TRBV7-3	ASSLDLAETEAF
.	TRBJ2-7	TRBV27	ASGTYEQY
many	TRBJ2-3	TRBV30	AWSAGTQNTDTQY
.	TRBJ2-7	TRBV11-2	ASSFSVRGNSYEQY
many	TRBJ2-3	TRBV7-2	ASRETGRSTDTQY
few	TRBJ1-4	TRBV19	ASSSPNEKLF
many	TRBJ2-7	TRBV12-3/TRBV12-4	ASTRGGPYTYEQY
many	TRBJ2-7	TRBV4-1	ASSQGWNYEQY
many	TRBJ1-2	TRBV2	ASRQAETTYGYT
many	TRBJ2-3	TRBV6-1	ASRRLAGELGADTQY
many	TRBJ2-5	TRBV7-9	ASSLRSWQGLRRQETQY
many	TRBJ2-1	TRBV3-2	ASPTRQSSYNEQF
few	TRBJ1-2	TRBV29-1	SAGTGDGYT
many	TRBJ2-1	TRBV11-2	ASSSPGDSLYNEQF
.	TRBJ2-5	TRBV18	ASSLDRGDRQETQY
many	TRBJ1-4	TRBV20-1	SARGDRGGEKLF